The 5 T cell receptor beta chains presented below share a single source sample, sequenced in a study of shared clonotypes between healthy human individuals. CD45RO-negative, CCR7-selected cells formed the naive CD8 fraction, which excluded terminally differentiated effector memory CD45RA+ cells. Measured with immunoSEQ multiplex PCR; TCRdb has only the in-frame clones, and not every one. Here the sample spans about 2.1 million clones, roughly 93% being singletons. The sequencing input was naive CD8+ T cells from PBMCs. These receptors all come from a man aged 18-30 years in good health. Some clones in this sample may be carry-over from other donors' samples.

V gene TRBV19 combines with J gene TRBJ2-1; 9 bases are a match to TRBD2. V was clipped by 6 bases and J by 8 bases; unmatched bases: 5. The CDR3 has 13 residues. Germline loops: CDR1 LNHDA, CDR2 SQIVND (reference sequence). CDR3 nucleotides: TGTGCCAGTAGATTAGCGGGAGCGTATGAGCAGTTCTTC. Amino acid sequence: CASRLAGAYEQFF.

Here the CDR3 DNA reads TGCGCCAGCAGCCAAATCAGGTCCTACGAGCAGTACTTC. It yields the protein CASSQIRSYEQYF. The chain recombines TRBV4-1 with TRBJ2-7; D is unclear. The germline V gene has CDR1 MGHRA and CDR2 YSYEKL. V was clipped by 2 bases and J by 1 base, with 6 bases between them. This CDR3 has 13 amino acids.

The genes are TRBV19 and TRBJ1-2; TRBD1 agrees at 7 bases. The CDR3 spans 13 residues. Germline V CDR1 and CDR2: LNHDA, SQIVND (reference sequence). Germline trimming cut 5 bases from V and 4 bases from J; bases unmatched to any gene: 4. CDR3 residues: CASSARTGYGYTF. Written as DNA, the CDR3 is TGTGCCAGTAGTGCACGGACAGGCTATGGCTACACCTTC.

The genes are TRBV7-3 and TRBJ2-1; 8 positions match TRBD2. Germline V CDR1 and CDR2: SGHTA, FQGTGA. Losses at the gene ends were 1 base for V and 5 bases for J; bases not matched to a gene: 10. The CDR3 totals 17 residues. This CDR3 reads CASSLIVPAGDDNEQFF. The CDR3 nucleotides are TGTGCCAGCAGCTTAATCGTCCCAGCGGGAGACGACAATGAGCAGTTCTTC.

The genes are TRBV6-1 and TRBJ2-5; tentative D call: TRBD1 (6 bases). This CDR3 is 14 amino acids long. Per the germline V gene, CDR1 is MNHNS and CDR2 is SASEGT. Trimming took 4 bases from V and 5 from J, leaving 14 bases between them. CDR3: CASSGSQGLETQYF. The CDR3 DNA sequence: TGTGCCAGCAGTGGTTCTCAGGGGTTGGAGACCCAGTACTTC.